This TCR beta chain came from a study of shared clonotypes between healthy human individuals. Findings and caveats of the study: An anticipated effect of sequencing depth on clonotype sharing among donors was recognized.

Donors had no recently reported acute infections or vaccinations and were HIV-negative. Germline V CDR1 and CDR2: SGHDN, FVKESK. Between the trimmed V and J ends, which lost 7 bases and 9 bases, there was a span of 10 bases. The CDR3 sequence is 10 residues long. Points on this clone: Its cognate antigen is unknown.

Repertoires were generated with immunoSEQ multiplex PCR, while TCRdb's copy carries only in-frame clones and drops some. The sample lists under 2,500,000 clones, approximately 95% occurring once. The TCR comes from a man between 18 and 35 years old in good health. The sequencing sample was made of naive CD4+ T cells sorted from blood. The subset here: CD45RA+ positively selected. The chain carries TRBV14 and TRBJ2-7; a possible D gene is TRBD1 (6 bases). The CDR3, as DNA: TGTGCCAGCATTCAGGGGAGGCAGTACTTC. Its protein is CASIQGRQYF.